The 21 T cell receptor beta chains below all came from one sample that was sequenced in a study of PD-1 blockade in classical Hodgkin lymphoma. Time point reported: cycle 4 day 1 (C4D1), after less than 7 weeks of nivolumab. The patients all showed relapse after autologous stem cell transplantation, while their brentuximab vedotin exposure varied. Measured with immunoSEQ multiplex PCR; TCRdb has only the in-frame clones, and not every one. The sample consists of about 31,000 clones, 82% of them appearing once. Specimen: peripheral blood mononuclear cells (PBMCs), collected before the fourth cycle of nivolumab. These receptors came from a human donor with classical Hodgkin lymphoma.

This clone was picked up a small number of times. This chain joins TRBV29-1 and TRBJ2-1, with D uncertain. The length of the CDR3 is 13 residues. V was shortened by 4 bases and J by 7 bases, with 14 bases between the two germline ends. Germline CDR1 SQVTM, CDR2 ANQGSEA. The CDR3 here is CSVGEPLVNEQFF. CDR3 DNA: TGCAGCGTTGGAGAGCCGCTAGTGAATGAGCAGTTCTTC.

This clone is labeled as medium-sized (0.01 to 0.1%). The J gene is TRBJ2-2, the V gene TRBV7-8; 9 bases match TRBD2. Per germline, CDR1 SGHVS and CDR2 FQNEAQ. Trimming cost V 5 bases and J 6 bases; bases outside gene matches: 7. The CDR3 is made up of 15 amino acids. The CDR3 here is CASSVSGGGAGELFF. DNA of the CDR3: TGTGCCAGCAGCGTTAGCGGGGGAGGGGCCGGGGAGCTGTTTTTT.

This rearrangement joins TRBV19 to TRBJ2-2; a possible D gene is TRBD1 (5 bases). The germline V gene encodes CDR1 LNHDA and CDR2 SQIVND (reference sequence). The CDR3 sequence is 17 residues long. V lost 0 bases and J lost 2, with 13 bases in between. CDR3 in amino acids: CASSIDLLGANTGELFF. CDR3 DNA: TGTGCCAGTAGTATAGATCTGTTAGGGGCTAACACCGGGGAGCTGTTTTTT.

The V call is TRBV18, the J call TRBJ2-5, with 9 positions matching TRBD2. The assigned J gene may be wrong: the sequence end matches TRBJ2-7 better. This CDR3 comprises 17 residues. Germline V lookup: CDR1 KGHSH, CDR2 LQKENI. CDR3 residues: CASSPGRGGRTVNEQYF. The CDR3 region has the DNA TGTGCCAGCTCACCCGGGCGGGGGGGCAGAACGGTGAACGAGCAGTACTTC.

The chain is built from TRBV7-8 and TRBJ1-2; 8 bases fit TRBD1. The trim removed 5 bases at V and 8 bases at J, leaving 7 bases unmatched. Germline CDR1 reads SGHVS; CDR2 reads FQNEAQ. The CDR3 is made up of 13 amino acids. Written as DNA, the CDR3 is TGTGCCAGCAGCGGAAGGACAGGGCACGGCTACACCTTC. It codes for CASSGRTGHGYTF.

The chain joins TRBV7-2 to TRBJ2-1, with 8 bases that match TRBD2. CDR1 is SGHTA, CDR2 FQGNSA, per germline. The CDR3 has 11 amino acids. After removal of 5 bases from V and 15 bases from J, the junction contained 6 bases not matched to a gene. Written as DNA, the CDR3 is TGTGCCAGCAGCCCGGGACTAGTTCCGTTCTTC. This encodes CASSPGLVPFF.

As to this clone: One end of the junction is discordant with germline, which a read error may explain. The J gene is TRBJ2-3, the V gene TRBV7-7; weak D call: TRBD1 (5 bases). CDR1 is SSHAT and CDR2 is FNYEAQ in the germline V gene (reference sequence). This CDR3 is built from 13 residues. The CDR3 DNA is TGTGCTAGCAGCTTAACAGGAGACGGCACGCAGTATTTT. It specifies CASSLTGDGTQYF.

This chain connects TRBV9 to TRBJ2-3; D is uncertain. Deletions cut 3 bases from V and 3 bases from J, with 5 bases between. This CDR3 has 12 residues. Per germline, CDR1 SGDLS and CDR2 YYNGEE. The CDR3 is CASSGMTDTQYF. In nucleotides, the CDR3 is TGTGCCAGCAGCGGGATGACAGATACGCAGTATTTT.

V and J are TRBV11-2 and TRBJ2-2; 7 positions agree with TRBD2. This CDR3 has 15 amino acids. Trimming cost V 1 base and J 4 bases; bases outside gene matches: 3. The germline V gene has CDR1 SGHAT and CDR2 FQNNGV. Written as DNA, the CDR3 is TGTGCCAGCAGCTTAGCCCGGGGGGTCACCGGGGAGCTGTTTTTT. Protein: CASSLARGVTGELFF.

This rearrangement joins TRBV7-9 to TRBJ2-7; TRBD2 might be the D (5 bases). Between the trimmed V and J ends, which lost 5 bases and 5 bases, there was a span of 19 bases. The CDR3 has 15 amino acids. CDR1 SEHNR and CDR2 FQNEAQ come from the germline V gene (reference sequence). The CDR3 nucleotides are TGTGCCAGCAGCGGATCAAACAGCCCCGGGGACGAGCAGTACTTC. Protein product: CASSGSNSPGDEQYF.

The rearrangement links TRBV11-3 to TRBJ2-3; a weak D match, TRBD1 (6 bases). Per germline, CDR1 SGHNT and CDR2 YENEEA. Trimming pared 5 bases from V and 4 bases from J, leaving 13 bases between. The CDR3 has 14 amino acids. In nucleotides, the CDR3 is TGTGCCAGCAGCCTGGGGGCCAAGTCAGATACGCAGTATTTT. Translation: CASSLGAKSDTQYF.

The genes are TRBV20-1 and TRBJ2-5; D is possibly TRBD1 or TRBD2 (5 bases each). With 2 bases removed from V and 10 bases from J, the gap between germline ends came to 11 bases. This CDR3 contains 11 residues. Germline-derived CDR1 and CDR2 are DFQATT and SNEGSKA (reference sequence). The CDR3: CSARSRGGQYF. DNA for the CDR3: TGCAGTGCTAGAAGCCGTGGGGGCCAGTACTTC.

This chain uses TRBV11-2 with TRBJ1-4, with no clear D. The V gene's germline CDR1 is SGHAT and CDR2 FQNNGV. The CDR3 contains 14 residues. V was pared by 4 bases and J by 5 bases, with 11 bases between. CDR3: CASSSFMTNEKLFF. The CDR3 bases are TGTGCCAGCAGCTCCTTCATGACAAATGAAAAACTGTTTTTT.

The rearrangement links TRBV6-5 to TRBJ2-7, with TRBD1 as a possible D gene (6 bases). V was shortened by 4 bases and J by 3 bases, with 10 bases between the two germline ends. The CDR3 has 13 amino acids. The V gene's germline CDR1 is MNHEY and CDR2 SVGAGI. The CDR3 sequence is CASSWGPVYEQYF. The CDR3 nucleotides read TGTGCCAGCAGTTGGGGGCCAGTCTACGAGCAGTACTTC.

This clone occurred once. Other nucleotide sequences from this sample produce the same CDR3. This chain joins TRBV4-2 and TRBJ2-1, with no clear D. Trimming left V 2 bases short and J 2 bases short, with 13 bases between. CDR1 LGHNA and CDR2 YNFKEQ come from the germline V gene. This CDR3 has 16 amino acids. CDR3 amino acids: CASSQIQTRPYNEQFF. The DNA for the CDR3 is TGTGCCAGCAGCCAAATCCAGACACGTCCCTACAATGAGCAGTTCTTC.

The genes are TRBV7-2 and TRBJ1-2; 7 bases fit TRBD1. Germline V gene lookup returns CDR1 SGHTA and CDR2 FQGNSA. V shed 5 bases, J shed 4 bases, and the junction held 4 bases outside the gene matches. The CDR3 spans 13 residues. CDR3 region: CASSRDSLYGYTF. The DNA of the CDR3 is TGTGCCAGCAGCCGGGACAGCCTCTATGGCTACACCTTC.

V gene TRBV29-1 combines with J gene TRBJ2-2; D is undetermined. Per germline, CDR1 SQVTM and CDR2 ANQGSEA. CDR3 length equals 14 residues. Trimming left V 2 bases short and J 2 bases short, with 9 bases between. DNA of the CDR3: TGCAGCGTTGAACCCGGCGTCAACACCGGGGAGCTGTTTTTT. This gives the protein CSVEPGVNTGELFF.

The chain has TRBV28 and TRBJ1-3; D gene ambiguous. The germline V gene encodes CDR1 MDHEN and CDR2 SYDVKM. The CDR3 totals 13 residues. V lost 5 bases to trimming and J lost 7 bases, with 12 bases between them. CDR3 in DNA: TGTGCCAGCAGTGGTCGGCTCATGAACACCATATATTTT. Its translation: CASSGRLMNTIYF.

V and J are TRBV7-2 and TRBJ1-2; possibly TRBD1 for D (5 bases). Trimming stripped 5 bases from V and 5 bases from J, with 15 bases between. This CDR3 has 14 residues. Germline V lookup: CDR1 SGHTA, CDR2 FQGNSA. Written as DNA, the CDR3 is TGTGCCAGCAGCCAACTCGGGGGGGATTATGGCTACACCTTC. Its translation is CASSQLGGDYGYTF.

This chain links TRBV4-1 with TRBJ2-3; 16 positions match TRBD2. The J segment lost 3 bases and the V segment lost 0 bases, leaving 15 bases of the junction unmatched. CDR1 is MGHRA, CDR2 YSYEKL, per germline. The length of the CDR3 is 22 residues. The CDR3 region is CASSQDYSMGLAGGPRTDTQYF. The CDR3 region has the DNA TGCGCCAGCAGCCAAGATTACTCAATGGGACTAGCGGGGGGGCCTCGAACAGATACGCAGTATTTT.

J is TRBJ2-5 and V is TRBV4-1; D gene unclear. The CDR3 extends over 12 amino acids. V was trimmed by 5 bases and J by 5 bases, leaving 9 bases between them. The germline CDR1 and CDR2 sequences are MGHRA and YSYEKL. The CDR3 protein is CASSAGRETQYF. DNA of the CDR3: TGCGCCAGCAGCGCAGGTCGGGAGACCCAGTACTTC.